The 29 T cell receptor beta chains below were found in one sample sequenced in a study of cytomegalovirus exposure and HLA in healthy donors. The PCR ran on 60 Vbeta and 13 Jbeta primers. The method was immunoSEQ multiplex PCR; TCRdb's version includes in-frame clones alone and lacks a portion of them. This table has roughly 110,000 clones, 74% appearing once. Material for sequencing was PBMCs. Receptor source: a human donor in good health.

This rearrangement joins TRBV28 to TRBJ1-5; the match to TRBD1 covers 7 bases. Germline V gene data show CDR1 as MDHEN and CDR2 as SYDVKM. The CDR3 spans 14 residues. V lost 7 bases to trimming and J lost 3 bases; unmatched junction nucleotides: 6. Written as DNA, the CDR3 is TGTGCCAGCACTGGGACAGCGAACAATCAGCCCCAGCATTTT. It codes for CASTGTANNQPQHF. Looking up the rest from reference TRBV28 and TRBJ1-5 gives the full variable domain: DVKVTQSSRYLVKRTGEKVFLECVQDMDHENMFWYRQDPGLGLRLIYFSYDVKMKEKGDIPEGYSVSREKKERFSLILESASTNQTSMYLCASTGTANNQPQHFGDGTRLSIL.

The chain employs TRBV5-1 and TRBJ2-7, with TRBD2 identical over 7 bases. Germline assignment: CDR1 SGHRS and CDR2 YFSETQ. The CDR3 is 14 amino acids. V lost 2 bases and J lost 0; bases outside the gene matches: 2. As DNA, the CDR3 is TGCGCCAGCAGCTTAAGCGGGACCTCCTACGAGCAGTACTTC. It is translated as CASSLSGTSYEQYF. The whole variable domain, remainder taken from reference TRBV5-1 and TRBJ2-7, is KAGVTQTPRYLIKTRGQQVTLSCSPISGHRSVSWYQQTPGQGLQFLFEYFSETQRNKGNFPGRFSGRQFSNSRSEMNVSTLELGDSALYLCASSLSGTSYEQYFGPGTRLTVT.

The chain joins TRBV15 to TRBJ2-7, with 8 positions matching TRBD1. The V gene end was trimmed by 3 bases and the J gene end by 6 bases; junction bases not matched to a gene: 7. The CDR3 totals 14 residues. Germline CDR1 reads LNHNV; CDR2 reads YYDKDF (reference sequence). CDR3 protein: CATSSLDRVGEQYF. The CDR3 coding sequence is TGTGCCACCAGCAGTTTGGACAGGGTAGGCGAGCAGTACTTC.

CDR3: CASRTDSGANVLTF. CDR3 coding DNA: TGTGCCAGCAGAACAGACTCTGGGGCCAACGTCCTGACTTTC. The rearrangement links TRBV6-5 to TRBJ2-6, with D hard to call. V lost 6 bases and J lost 0, with 6 bases in between. The CDR3 spans 14 residues. Germline V gene lookup returns CDR1 MNHEY and CDR2 SVGAGI.

The chain combines TRBV7-8 with TRBJ2-5; TRBD1 matches 11 bases. This CDR3 contains 14 residues. V was pared by 3 bases and J by 7 bases, with 4 bases of the junction left unmatched. CDR1 is SGHVS, CDR2 FQNEAQ, per germline. CDR3 in amino acids: CASSLDRGRGTQYF. CDR3 coding DNA: TGTGCCAGCAGCTTGGACAGGGGGCGTGGGACCCAGTACTTC.

The J gene is TRBJ2-7, the V gene TRBV7-2, with D possibly being TRBD2 (6 bases). The CDR3 length is 15 residues. CDR1 is SGHTA, CDR2 FQGNSA, per germline. The V gene lost 1 base and the J gene lost 2 bases, with 12 bases spanning the gap. As DNA, the CDR3 is TGTGCCAGCAGCTTAGAAGGAGGGAGAGCCTACGAGCAGTACTTC. Translated: CASSLEGGRAYEQYF.

This rearrangement joins TRBV7-2 to TRBJ1-1; D is unclear. The CDR3 sequence is 14 residues long. With 3 bases removed from V and 2 bases from J, the gap between germline ends came to 10 bases. CDR1 and CDR2 (germline): SGHTA, FQGNSA. The DNA for the CDR3 is TGTGCCAGCAGCTTTAACAGAAGAAACACTGAAGCTTTCTTT. Translating it yields CASSFNRRNTEAFF.

The rearrangement uses TRBV30 and TRBJ2-7, with D maybe TRBD2 (6 bases). CDR3 length equals 11 residues. V lost 2 bases and J 7 bases, leaving 9 bases between the germline ends. Germline V CDR1 and CDR2: GTSNPN, SVGIG (reference sequence). The CDR3: CAWSTGVEQYF. CDR3 bases: TGTGCCTGGAGTACGGGGGTTGAGCAGTACTTC. The full variable domain, completed using reference TRBV30 and TRBJ2-7, is SQTIHQWPATLVQPVGSPLSLECTVEGTSNPNLYWYRQAAGRGLQLLFYSVGIGQISSEVPQNLSASRPQDRQFILSSKKLLLSDSGFYLCAWSTGVEQYFGPGTRLTVT.

This clone appeared a few times. The chain recombines TRBV28 with TRBJ2-3, with 9 bases identical to TRBD1. With 6 bases clipped from V and 3 bases from J, the junction kept 4 bases outside the gene matches. The CDR3 length is 14 residues. Germline-derived CDR1 and CDR2 are MDHEN and SYDVKM. The CDR3 DNA sequence: TGTGCCAGCAGCCGGACAGGGGAGACAGATACGCAGTATTTT. It codes for CASSRTGETDTQYF.

The rearrangement links TRBV7-8 to TRBJ2-7; TRBD1 matches 8 bases. Germline V gives CDR1 SGHVS, CDR2 FQNEAQ. V lost 1 base to trimming and J lost 2 bases; unmatched junction nucleotides: 1. CDR3 length: 14 residues. The chain's CDR3 is CASSLGDRTYEQYF. In DNA, the CDR3 is TGTGCCAGCAGCTTAGGGGACAGGACCTACGAGCAGTACTTC.

The chain employs TRBV7-8 and TRBJ2-5; 7 nucleotides line up with TRBD1. CDR1 and CDR2 from the germline V gene are SGHVS and FQNEAQ. This CDR3 has 15 amino acids. Unmatched junction bases numbered 5, after V lost 3 bases and J lost 1 base. CDR3 region: CASSFLRDSQETQYF. For the CDR3, the DNA is TGTGCCAGCAGCTTCCTCCGGGACAGCCAAGAGACCCAGTACTTC.

The genes are TRBV4-3 and TRBJ2-2, with D uncertain. This CDR3 has 12 amino acids. The germline V and J ends were trimmed by 1 base and 7 bases, with 4 bases remaining between them. From germline, CDR1 is LGHNA and CDR2 YSLEER. The CDR3 DNA reads as TGCGCCAGCAGCCAAGTTAACGGGGAGCTGTTTTTT. This translates into CASSQVNGELFF.

This sequence joins TRBV5-1 and TRBJ2-1; tentative D call: TRBD1 (6 bases). CDR1 is SGHRS, CDR2 YFSETQ, per germline. This CDR3 comprises 15 residues. Trimming pared 1 base from V and 4 bases from J, leaving 12 bases between. Here the CDR3 reads CASSLMTGSYNEQFF. The CDR3 nucleotides are TGCGCCAGCAGCTTGATGACAGGATCTTACAATGAGCAGTTCTTC.

The chain employs TRBV19 and TRBJ1-5, with 10 bases aligning to TRBD1. The CDR3 runs to 16 residues. V gave up 3 bases and J gave up 6 bases; unmatched junction bases: 8. Germline V gene sequence: CDR1 LNHDA, CDR2 SQIVND (reference sequence). Here the CDR3 reads CASSMRDRGRGQPQHF. CDR3 DNA: TGTGCCAGTAGTATGAGGGACAGGGGACGGGGTCAGCCCCAGCATTTT.

The chain employs TRBV5-4 and TRBJ2-2; D is possibly TRBD1 (5 bases). The CDR3 has 16 amino acids. V was pared by 0 bases and J by 1 base, with 10 bases between. CDR1 is SGHNT and CDR2 is YYREEE in the germline V gene (reference sequence). The CDR3 DNA reads TGTGCCAGCAGCTTGGGGGGCGGTGGGAACACCGGGGAGCTGTTTTTT. Protein sequence: CASSLGGGGNTGELFF.

This clone was seen a handful of times. The chain links TRBV6-6 to TRBJ2-4; 8 bases map to TRBD1. J lost 9 bases, V lost 6 bases, and 7 bases had no gene match. CDR1 MNHNY and CDR2 SVGAGI come from the germline V gene (reference sequence). The CDR3 is 13 amino acids. The CDR3 here is CASRDTGGSIQYF. In nucleotides, the CDR3 is TGTGCCAGCAGAGACACAGGGGGAAGCATTCAGTACTTC.

J is TRBJ2-5 and V is TRBV28; 9 positions match TRBD1. The CDR3 is made up of 14 amino acids. The V segment lost 7 bases and the J segment 3 bases; nucleotides outside the gene matches: 6. Germline V CDR1 and CDR2: MDHEN, SYDVKM. The CDR3 region is CASKPRTGEETQYF. DNA for the CDR3: TGTGCCAGCAAACCCCGGACAGGGGAAGAGACCCAGTACTTC.

The rearrangement uses TRBV6-6 and TRBJ1-4; 8 bases map to TRBD1. The CDR3 has 14 amino acids. The ends lost 6 bases at V and 8 bases at J; junction bases unmatched: 8. CDR1 is MNHNY, CDR2 SVGAGI, per germline (reference sequence). CDR3 DNA sequence: TGTGCCAGCAGAATACAGGGGGGTGAGGAAAAACTGTTTTTT. It yields the protein CASRIQGGEEKLFF.

In this sample, this clone turned up a few times. The chain combines TRBV7-9 with TRBJ2-1; 7 bases line up with TRBD1. The ends lost 5 bases at V and 0 bases at J; junction bases unmatched: 7. CDR3 length: 16 amino acids. CDR1 is SEHNR and CDR2 is FQNEAQ in the germline V gene (reference sequence). The CDR3 DNA is TGTGCCAGCAGCGGCCGACAGGGAAGCTCCTACAATGAGCAGTTCTTC. Translating it yields CASSGRQGSSYNEQFF.

To note about this clone: Germline is not matched at one junction end, which may reflect a read error. The chain has TRBV6-5 and TRBJ2-3; D is unresolved. The CDR3 loop spans 15 amino acids. The germline V gene has CDR1 MNHEY and CDR2 SVGAGI. CDR3 nucleotide sequence: TGTGCCAGCAGTGACTCCTACGACTCCACAGATACGCAGTATTTT. The encoded protein is CASSDSYDSTDTQYF.

The genes are TRBV19 and TRBJ1-6; unclear D gene. Trimming cost V 6 bases and J 5 bases, with 11 bases left between them. From germline, CDR1 is LNHDA and CDR2 SQIVND (reference sequence). The CDR3 is 14 residues long. The CDR3 nucleotides are TGTGCCAGTAGCGTAGGAGGGAATAATTCACCCCTCCACTTT. Residues: CASSVGGNNSPLHF.

V and J are TRBV5-1 and TRBJ2-1; weak D call: TRBD2 (5 bases). From germline, CDR1 is SGHRS and CDR2 YFSETQ. The CDR3 consists of 17 residues. V lost 4 bases and J lost 10, with 27 bases in between. CDR3 in DNA: TGCGCCAGCAGCCTCCTCCGTCTAGCCGGACCACCCATCGAGCAGTTCTTC. Its translation is CASSLLRLAGPPIEQFF.

The chain uses TRBV27 and TRBJ2-5; tentatively, D is TRBD1 (6 bases). V dropped 7 bases and J dropped 2 bases, with 20 bases sitting between them. In germline, CDR1 is MNHEY, CDR2 SMNVEV (reference sequence). The CDR3 runs to 16 residues. The chain's CDR3 is CASTPRPDSTQETQYF. The CDR3 nucleotides read TGTGCCAGCACCCCTCGCCCGGACAGTACGCAAGAGACCCAGTACTTC.

The sample holds one count of this clone. Since a much larger clone is just one base distant, this may be a read error. Other DNA sequences from this sample encode an identical CDR3 as well. This chain links TRBV6-6 with TRBJ1-4; tentative D call: TRBD1 (6 bases). Germline V lookup: CDR1 MNHNY, CDR2 SVGAGI (reference sequence). CDR3 length equals 11 residues. V was trimmed by 6 bases and J by 7 bases, leaving 6 bases between them. CDR3 in amino acids: CASRGGEKLFF. CDR3 DNA sequence: TGTGCCAGCAGAGGGGGTGAAAAACTGTTTTTT.

The CDR3 spells CASRRPGQGDYGYTF. The CDR3, as DNA: TGTGCCAGCAGACGTCCGGGACAGGGTGACTATGGCTACACCTTC. The genes are TRBV27 and TRBJ1-2, with 9 nucleotides matching TRBD1. The CDR3 covers 15 residues. After removal of 6 bases from V and 3 bases from J, the junction contained 8 bases not matched to a gene. Germline V gene data show CDR1 as MNHEY and CDR2 as SMNVEV (reference sequence).

This clone was seen a few times. J is TRBJ2-5 and V is TRBV29-1, with 7 bases matching TRBD1. In germline, CDR1 is SQVTM, CDR2 ANQGSEA. Losses at the gene ends were 6 bases for V and 2 bases for J; bases not matched to a gene: 3. CDR3 length: 12 amino acids. The CDR3 protein is CSVGDRQETQYF. DNA for the CDR3: TGCAGCGTGGGGGACAGACAAGAGACCCAGTACTTC.

This chain links TRBV27 with TRBJ1-4; D may be TRBD1 (6 bases). Trimming pared 7 bases from V and 3 bases from J, leaving 24 bases between. CDR3 length: 18 residues. CDR1 is MNHEY, CDR2 SMNVEV, per germline (reference sequence). The CDR3 bases are TGTGCCAGCACCCCCCAAGGGGGTCTATGGCTACCTAATGAAAAACTGTTTTTT. It yields the protein CASTPQGGLWLPNEKLFF.

The chain links TRBV4-1 to TRBJ2-3; 9 bases map to TRBD2. CDR1 is MGHRA and CDR2 is YSYEKL in the germline V gene. CDR3 length: 19 amino acids. The J segment lost 0 bases and the V segment lost 0 bases, leaving 10 bases of the junction unmatched. The CDR3 protein is CASSQDWREGGSSTDTQYF. CDR3 nucleotides: TGCGCCAGCAGCCAAGATTGGCGGGAGGGTGGTTCCAGCACAGATACGCAGTATTTT.

The chain couples TRBV10-2 to TRBJ2-1, with 7 bases identical to TRBD1. Trimming at V came to 0 bases and at J to 3 bases, leaving 8 bases not matched to a gene. The CDR3 extends over 17 amino acids. Germline V gene sequence: CDR1 WSHSY, CDR2 SAAADI. The CDR3 DNA reads TGCGCCAGCAGTGAGTCGTTACAGGGGACCAACTACAATGAGCAGTTCTTC. Translated, it gives CASSESLQGTNYNEQFF.